This is a list of T cell receptor beta chains from one sample in a study of cytomegalovirus exposure and HLA in healthy donors. The data were produced by immunoSEQ multiplex PCR, yet TCRdb's version contains in-frame clones alone and is incomplete. The sample gives 170,000 or so clones, more than 65% of which show up once; 2.5% to 3.5% is in the top ten. Sequences were obtained from PBMCs. The receptor source for this set is a woman between 18 and 29 years old in good health and CMV-seropositive. Each CDR3 is given with its conserved first and last residue. A D gene is named only where the DNA matches it firmly. Size is omitted from some rows. Given values are once, few, many or a class for expanded clones.

TRBJ1-1 | TRBV7-7 | NA | NA | TGTGCCAGCAGCTTTTCAGAGAACACTGAAGCTTTCTTT | CASSFSENTEAFF
TRBJ1-2 | TRBV2 | NA | TRBD1 | TGTGCCAGCCTCCTGGGACAGGGACTCTATGGCTACACCTTC | CASLLGQGLYGYTF
TRBJ1-1 | TRBV5-4 | NA | NA | TGTGCCAGCAGCTTTTACCAGGACACTGAAGCTTTCTTT | CASSFYQDTEAFF
TRBJ2-1 | TRBV2 | NA | TRBD1 | TGTGCCAGCAGGATTGAAGGACAGGGGAGAAATGAGCAGTTCTTC | CASRIEGQGRNEQFF
TRBJ2-7 | TRBV2 | NA | NA | TGTGCCACCGGGGAGTGGGCCCACGAGCAGTACTTC | CATGEWAHEQYF
TRBJ1-5 | TRBV4-1 | once | NA | TGCGCCAGCAGCCAAGTATGGGCAGGGGCTCAGCCCCAGCATTTT | CASSQVWAGAQPQHF
TRBJ2-7 | TRBV27 | NA | TRBD1 | TGTGCCAGCAGTTTAGGGGACAGTACCTACGAGCAGTACTTC | CASSLGDSTYEQYF
TRBJ1-6 | TRBV6-1 | NA | NA | TGTGCCAGCAGTGAGGGGCCTCCCAATTCACCCCTCCACTTT | CASSEGPPNSPLHF
TRBJ2-3 | TRBV5-1 | NA | TRBD2 | TGCGCCAGCAGAATACCGGGACTAGCGGGGCGGGATACGCAGTATTTT | CASRIPGLAGRDTQYF
TRBJ1-6 | TRBV25-1 | NA | TRBD1 | TGTGCCAGCAGCGATGGACAGGTCTTGAGTTCACCCCTCCACTTT | CASSDGQVLSSPLHF
TRBJ2-1 | TRBV18 | NA | TRBD1 | TGTGCCAGCTCACCCCGACAGGGCCCCAATGAGCAGTTCTTC | CASSPRQGPNEQFF
TRBJ1-1 | TRBV6-6 | NA | NA | TGTGCCAGCAGTTACATGGCAGTCATGAACACTGAAGCTTTCTTT | CASSYMAVMNTEAFF
TRBJ1-2 | TRBV10-3 | NA | NA | TGTGCCATCAGTGAACCGGGTAACTATGGCTACACCTTC | CAISEPGNYGYTF
TRBJ1-3 | TRBV2 | NA | NA | TGTGCCAGCAGTGGCTACAGGGAGAGGGCTGGAAACACCATATATTTT | CASSGYRERAGNTIYF
TRBJ1-4 | TRBV27 | NA | TRBD1 | TGTGCCAGCAGTTTAGGACAGGGCCCTAATGAAAAACTGTTTTTT | CASSLGQGPNEKLFF
TRBJ2-7 | TRBV5-1 | NA | NA | TGCGCCAGCAGCTTGGGGTCGGCCTACGAGCAGTACTTC | CASSLGSAYEQYF
TRBJ1-3 | TRBV19 | NA | NA | TGTGCCAGTAGTATAACTGGTGGAAACACCATATATTTT | CASSITGGNTIYF
TRBJ1-1 | TRBV6-4 | NA | NA | TGTGCCAGCAGTGTTTTCCCCTCAGGGGTAATCGCTGAAGCTTTCTTT | CASSVFPSGVIAEAFF
TRBJ2-1 | TRBV11-2 | NA | NA | TGTGCCAGCAGCTTAGATCTTACCTACAATGAGCAGTTCTTC | CASSLDLTYNEQFF
TRBJ2-7 | TRBV15 | NA | NA | TGTGCCACCAGCAGAGGAACACAGTTTTACGAGCAGTACTTC | CATSRGTQFYEQYF
TRBJ1-3 | TRBV10-3 | few | TRBD1 | TGTGCCGCCGCCCGAGGGACAGTCCTCTCTGGAAACACCATATATTTT | CAAARGTVLSGNTIYF
TRBJ2-2 | TRBV2 | many | TRBD1 | TGTGCCAGCAGGGCGCTTTGGGACAGAGTAACCGGGGAGCTGTTTTTT | CASRALWDRVTGELFF
TRBJ1-2 | TRBV27 | few | TRBD1 | TGTGCCAGCAGTCGGGACAGGGAGAGTGGCTACACCTTC | CASSRDRESGYTF
TRBJ1-4 | TRBV14 | NA | TRBD1 | TGTGCCAGCAGCCAAGATCTTCCCGGGACAGGGGGAGAAAAACTGTTTTTT | CASSQDLPGTGGEKLFF
TRBJ2-1 | TRBV7-6 | NA | TRBD1 | TGTGCCAGCAGCTCACGACAGGGGTGGAATGAGCAGTTCTTC | CASSSRQGWNEQFF
TRBJ2-3 | TRBV7-3 | NA | TRBD2 | TGTGCCAGCAGCTCGTCCGGGGGGGCCAGGTCGCAGTATTTT | CASSSSGGARSQYF
TRBJ1-6 | TRBV9 | many | NA | TGTGCCAGCAGCGTAGGTGGGGGGTATTCACCCCTCCACTTT | CASSVGGGYSPLHF
TRBJ1-3 | TRBV19 | NA | NA | TGTGCCAGTAACGGACAGAGCTCTGGAAACACCATATATTTT | CASNGQSSGNTIYF
TRBJ2-2 | TRBV25-1 | NA | TRBD2 | TGTGCCAGCAGTGAATACCAGCGGGGGAACACCGGGGAGCTGTTTTTT | CASSEYQRGNTGELFF
TRBJ2-7 | TRBV19 | few | TRBD1 | TGTGCCAGTAGACCCGGGACAGGGAGAGAGCAGTACTTC | CASRPGTGREQYF
TRBJ1-6 | TRBV4-1 | NA | TRBD1 | TGCGCCAGCAGCCAAACAGGGGGCGGGGGTTCACCCCTCCACTTT | CASSQTGGGGSPLHF
TRBJ2-2 | TRBV4-1 | NA | NA | TGCGCCAGCAGCCAAGATCGGTCCGGGGAGCTGTTTTTT | CASSQDRSGELFF
TRBJ2-7 | TRBV6-5 | once | TRBD1 | TGTGCCAGCAGTTACTTTAGCGCAGGACAGGGCTACGAGCAGTACTTC | CASSYFSAGQGYEQYF
TRBJ1-3 | TRBV6-6 | few | NA | TGTGCCAGCAGCCCATCCGGAAACACCATATATTTT | CASSPSGNTIYF
TRBJ2-1 | TRBV6-1 | NA | TRBD2 | TGTGCCAGCAGTGAAGGGTGGACTAGCGGGGGGGCCAGGGCCTACAATGAGCAGTTCTTC | CASSEGWTSGGARAYNEQFF
TRBJ1-3 | TRBV4-2 | NA | NA | TGTGCCAGCAGCCAAGATCCTTACGACAGTACCACCATATATTTT | CASSQDPYDSTTIYF
TRBJ2-7 | TRBV6-5 | NA | TRBD1 | TGTGCCAGCAGGGCGTCGACAGGGAGAGCCTACGAGCAGTACTTC | CASRASTGRAYEQYF
TRBJ2-7 | TRBV5-1 | NA | TRBD1 | TGCGCCAGCAGCCCGGACAGGGGGCTCTCCTACGAGCAGTACTTC | CASSPDRGLSYEQYF
TRBJ2-1 | TRBV5-1 | once | NA | TGCGCCAGCAGCATGGCACTAGCAGCCTACAATGAGCAGTTCTTC | CASSMALAAYNEQFF
TRBJ2-3 | TRBV11-2 | NA | TRBD1 | TGTGCCAGCAGCTCGGGACAGGGGGGTAACACAGATACGCAGTATTTT | CASSSGQGGNTDTQYF
TRBJ2-7 | TRBV10-3 | NA | TRBD1 | TGTGCCATCAGACGGACAGGGGATGGTGCCGAGCAGTACTTC | CAIRRTGDGAEQYF
TRBJ1-2 | TRBV21-1 | NA | NA | TGTGCCAGCAGCACAGGACAGGACTATGGCTACACCTTC | CASSTGQDYGYTF
TRBJ1-2 | TRBV7-2 | NA | NA | TGTGCCAGCAGCAAATCGGCCCCCAGGATCCTGGACTATGGCTACACCTTC | CASSKSAPRILDYGYTF
TRBJ2-7 | TRBV6-1 | NA | TRBD1 | TGTGCCAGCGAACCCGGGACAGACTCCTACGAGCAGTACTTC | CASEPGTDSYEQYF
TRBJ1-2 | TRBV6-1 | NA | TRBD1 | TGTGCCAGCATTAAGGACAGGGGGAACTATGGCTACACCTTC | CASIKDRGNYGYTF
TRBJ2-5 | TRBV5-4 | NA | NA | TGTGCCAGCAGCTTGTCCCCAGAAAAAGAGACCCAGTACTTC | CASSLSPEKETQYF
TRBJ2-7 | TRBV4-1 | many | NA | TGCGCCAGCAGTCTGCAGGTCTCCTACGAGCAGTACTTC | CASSLQVSYEQYF